The following is a T cell receptor beta chain sequence with its context. No antigen is known for it. Base-call qualities are not available, and no considerably larger clone is one nucleotide away. The data were taken from a study of cytomegalovirus exposure and HLA in healthy donors (dated by TCRdb to the late 2010s). Concerning the study at large: The approximately 710 repertoires of the first cohort and the 110 or so validation repertoires were produced on the same platform, according to a later analysis. Along with the approximately 620-subject first cohort, a separate validation cohort of some 130 different subjects was used. The study aimed to test whether cataloging public T cell receptors could reveal signatures of past pathogen exposure. To predict cytomegalovirus infection status, the study brought together high-throughput TCR immunosequencing, statistical association of individual TCRs with disease status, and machine learning. The investigation overall reported the following: A total of some 180 TCR beta chains were listed by the study as associated with cytomegalovirus. A later analysis found that TCRs clustered in the first cohort also tended to co-occur in the 120 validation repertoires, with approximately 94% of cluster scores above 0. A later analysis had no HLA typing for the validation cohort, so co-occurrence there was scored across all 120 repertoires. While some public TCRs were present in many individuals, most TCR sequences turned up only very rarely across donors. A few of the identified cytomegalovirus-associated TCR beta chains were confirmed in vitro to be specific for cytomegalovirus antigens. The classifier was reported to diagnose cytomegalovirus status with high specificity and sensitivity in both the original cohort and the validation cohort. The authors suggested that the approach could potentially be generalized to other disease states and immunological phenotypes.

The library was made by the immunoSEQ multiplex PCR assay. The authors' pipeline ran thus. A statistical classification framework was built for diagnosing cytomegalovirus status from the catalog of TCR beta chain sequences. In TCRdb, the immuneACCESS table is reduced to in-frame sequences with V and J assigned. These tables do not hold every clone; where another copy was compared, an unresolved V gene accounts for under half, and the others remain unexplained. The V and J calls and clone size come from that table; D and trimming were worked out from the DNA. Recorded for this sample are 150,000 to 200,000 clones; 85% to 90% of them occurred a single time. Together, the top ten hold approximately 5% of the sample. Donors formed part of the validation cohort, which comprised some 120 subjects and was distinct from the first cohort of some 700 subjects. Based on the germline V gene, the CDR1 and CDR2 sequences are LGHNA and YSLEER. Between the V and J ends, shortened by 0 bases and 6 bases respectively, the junction contains 11 bases. Counted from cysteine to phenylalanine, this CDR3 has 14 amino acids. Solely the CDR3 DNA is kept, with 42 bases framed from the first base.

Here the chain combines TRBV4-3 and TRBJ1-2; TRBD1 is possibly the D segment (5 matching bases). The specimen was PBMCs. This clonotype was obtained from a woman aged 25 to 39 in good health and CMV-seronegative. The CDR3 protein is CASSQDRGTNGYTF. In nucleotide form, the sequence is TGCGCCAGCAGCCAAGATAGGGGTACGAATGGCTACACCTTC.